This T cell receptor (beta chain) appears in the sequencing data of a study of metastatic and nonmetastatic thyroid tumors. For the study at large: Comparative analysis of repertoires was undertaken across blood and tumor or nodule tissue obtained from malignant and benign thyroid patients.

All patients were untreated before thyroid surgery. This clone occurred many times. The antigen is unknown. In the original workflow: A papillary thyroid cancer distant-metastasis classifier was built from CDR3 differences across clinicopathological groups. With MiXCR, TCRdb reprocessed the PCR reads. It is TCRdb's table, rather than the study itself, that gives the V and J calls and clone size. The sample carries 15,000 or so clones, under 15% recorded once. General study findings and limits: In blood and tumor, TCR beta diversity was reportedly significantly higher in malignant thyroid tumors than in benign nodules.

The clonotype originates from a female donor with papillary thyroid cancer or a benign thyroid nodule (not recorded which). Some clones in this sample may be carry-over from other donors' samples. Specimen: tumor tissue.

The CDR3 region is CASSDAAGNSPLHF. The DNA of the CDR3 is TGTGCCAGCAGTGACGCCGCCGGGAATTCACCCCTCCACTTT. The J gene is TRBJ1-6, the V gene TRBV25-1; D remains unclear. The CDR3 runs 14 residues. Germline CDR1 MGHDK, CDR2 SYGVNS. V was clipped by 3 bases and J by 7 bases, with 10 bases between them.